This is a list of T cell receptor beta chains from one sample in a study of shared clonotypes between healthy human individuals. Profiling relied on immunoSEQ multiplex PCR, and the TCRdb table lists in-frame clones only, not all of them. The sample yields about 2 million clones, about 95% seen once. The sample consisted of naive CD8+ T cells sorted from blood. These receptors came from a man younger than 35 in good health. Each CDR3 is given with its conserved first and last residue. The order of the fields is clone size, D gene, V gene, J gene, CDR3 DNA, CDR3 protein. A D gene is named only where the DNA matches it firmly. Clone size appears in some rows only: once, few, many, or a class for an expanded clone.

size: -; D: -; V: TRBV2; J: TRBJ2-7; DNA: TGTGCCAGCAGTGAAGGGAGGGACTTCTCCTACGAGCAGTACTTC; CDR3: CASSEGRDFSYEQYF
size: -; D: TRBD1; V: TRBV6-5; J: TRBJ2-3; DNA: TGTGCCACGCAGCAGGGGGTCTGGGGCACAGATACGCAGTATTTT; CDR3: CATQQGVWGTDTQYF
size: -; D: TRBD2; V: TRBV4-3; J: TRBJ2-3; DNA: TGCGCCAGCAGCCAAGACGGGGGGTCAGGAGATACGCAGTATTTT; CDR3: CASSQDGGSGDTQYF
size: -; D: -; V: TRBV12-2; J: TRBJ1-2; DNA: TGTGCAAGTCGACCGGGAAAAGGCTATGGCTACACCTTC; CDR3: CASRPGKGYGYTF
size: -; D: -; V: TRBV28; J: TRBJ2-7; DNA: TGTGCCAGCAGTTTAAGGAATTACGAGCAGTACTTC; CDR3: CASSLRNYEQYF
size: -; D: -; V: TRBV7-9; J: TRBJ1-1; DNA: TGTGCCAGCAGCTTATTAAGGGGCGAGAATATGAACACTGAAGCTTTCTTT; CDR3: CASSLLRGENMNTEAFF
size: few; D: -; V: TRBV2; J: TRBJ2-5; DNA: TGTGCCAGCAGTGACTGGGAGACCCAGTACTTC; CDR3: CASSDWETQYF
size: -; D: -; V: TRBV6-4; J: TRBJ2-1; DNA: TGTGCCAGCAGTGAGGGTTCAAGCGGGCCTTACAATGAGCAGTTCTTC; CDR3: CASSEGSSGPYNEQFF
size: -; D: -; V: TRBV6-1; J: TRBJ1-3; DNA: TGTGCCAGCTGGAAGGGAAACACCATATATTTT; CDR3: CASWKGNTIYF
size: -; D: TRBD1; V: TRBV10-3; J: TRBJ1-4; DNA: TGTGCCATCGGACAGGTTAATGAAAAACTGTTTTTT; CDR3: CAIGQVNEKLFF
size: -; D: -; V: TRBV7-3; J: TRBJ2-3; DNA: TGTGCCAGCAGCTTAGGGCAGGTCAGGACAGATACGCAGTATTTT; CDR3: CASSLGQVRTDTQYF
size: -; D: -; V: TRBV4-1; J: TRBJ1-1; DNA: TGCGCCAGCAGCCAAAATAACCGGGTTGGTACTGAAGCTTTCTTT; CDR3: CASSQNNRVGTEAFF
size: once; D: -; V: TRBV6-6; J: TRBJ2-3; DNA: TGTGCCAGCGGACTGGCGGGAATGGCAGATACGCAGTATTTT; CDR3: CASGLAGMADTQYF
size: -; D: TRBD2; V: TRBV10-2; J: TRBJ2-3; DNA: TGCGCCAGCAGTGGGGGGACGGCGGGAGGGATCACAGATACGCAGTATTTT; CDR3: CASSGGTAGGITDTQYF
size: once; D: TRBD2; V: TRBV7-3; J: TRBJ2-5; DNA: TGTGCCAGCAGCTTAGAACTAGCGGGGGTAGAGACCCAGTACTTC; CDR3: CASSLELAGVETQYF
size: -; D: -; V: TRBV19; J: TRBJ2-7; DNA: TGTGCCAGTAGTAAGGGTGTCGGGGCCGCGGGCGAGCAGTACTTC; CDR3: CASSKGVGAAGEQYF
size: -; D: TRBD1; V: TRBV28; J: TRBJ1-2; DNA: TGTGCCAGCGGGGAGGGGGCAGCGGAGCATGGCTACACCTTC; CDR3: CASGEGAAEHGYTF
size: -; D: TRBD2; V: TRBV6-5; J: TRBJ2-1; DNA: TGTGCCAGCAGTTACTTCGCTAGCGGACCTCCCAGAGAGCAGTTCTTC; CDR3: CASSYFASGPPREQFF
size: once; D: TRBD1; V: TRBV28; J: TRBJ2-3; DNA: TGTGCCAGCAGTTTAGGGACAGGGGTAGCAGATACGCAGTATTTT; CDR3: CASSLGTGVADTQYF
size: -; D: -; V: TRBV6-5; J: TRBJ2-3; DNA: TGTGCCAGCAGTTACTTCCCGACGGTTACCACAGATACGCAGTATTTT; CDR3: CASSYFPTVTTDTQYF
size: once; D: -; V: TRBV6-6; J: TRBJ1-2; DNA: TGTGCCAGCAGTTACCTGCTGGGAGGAGCGGACTATGGCTACACCTTC; CDR3: CASSYLLGGADYGYTF
size: -; D: -; V: TRBV7-9; J: TRBJ2-3; DNA: TGTGCCAGCAGCTCTACCACGGCCCCGGGGTGGAAAGATACGCAGTATTTT; CDR3: CASSSTTAPGWKDTQYF
size: -; D: -; V: TRBV28; J: TRBJ1-5; DNA: TGTGCCAGCAGCTCACTAACGTATAGCAATCAGCCCCAGCATTTT; CDR3: CASSSLTYSNQPQHF
size: -; D: -; V: TRBV19; J: TRBJ2-7; DNA: TGTGCCAGTAGTCCTGGACTATTCTACGAGCAGTACTTC; CDR3: CASSPGLFYEQYF
size: once; D: TRBD2; V: TRBV9; J: TRBJ2-7; DNA: TGTGCCAGCAGCATTAGCGGGACGTCCTACGAGCAGTACTTC; CDR3: CASSISGTSYEQYF
size: -; D: -; V: TRBV6-1; J: TRBJ1-6; DNA: TGTGCCAGCAGTGACACGTCCGTATGGGGCTCCTATAATTCACCCCTCCACTTT; CDR3: CASSDTSVWGSYNSPLHF
size: -; D: -; V: TRBV7-9; J: TRBJ1-2; DNA: TGTGCCAGCAGCTTAGCGTTTCCGGAAGACTATGGCTACACCTTC; CDR3: CASSLAFPEDYGYTF
size: -; D: -; V: TRBV7-2; J: TRBJ1-1; DNA: TGTGCCAGCAGCTTAACGGGGAACACTGAAGCTTTCTTT; CDR3: CASSLTGNTEAFF
size: -; D: -; V: TRBV6-1; J: TRBJ2-1; DNA: TGTGCCAGCAGTGTAATACCCCGGGACCGCCCAAACAATGAGCAGTTCTTC; CDR3: CASSVIPRDRPNNEQFF
size: -; D: -; V: TRBV7-2; J: TRBJ2-1; DNA: TGTGCCAGCAGCCCGGGGCCGCCGGCGGGGGCGTACAATGAGCAGTTCTTC; CDR3: CASSPGPPAGAYNEQFF
size: -; D: TRBD2; V: TRBV27; J: TRBJ2-4; DNA: TGTGCCAGCAGCGGGGGGGTGGACATTCAGTACTTC; CDR3: CASSGGVDIQYF
size: -; D: TRBD1; V: TRBV6-1; J: TRBJ1-2; DNA: TGTGCCAGCACCGCGAGGCCGGGACAGCCTTATGGCTACACCTTC; CDR3: CASTARPGQPYGYTF
size: -; D: TRBD1; V: TRBV7-9; J: TRBJ2-7; DNA: TGTGCCAGCAGCTCGGGACAGGGTCACTCCTACGAGCAGTACTTC; CDR3: CASSSGQGHSYEQYF
size: -; D: -; V: TRBV12-1; J: TRBJ1-2; DNA: TGTGCCAGCAGCTTCCCCCTATTCGAGCATGGCTACACCTTC; CDR3: CASSFPLFEHGYTF
size: -; D: TRBD1; V: TRBV7-7; J: TRBJ2-7; DNA: TGTGCTAGCAGCTTAGGACAGGGTCTATACGAGCAGTACTTC; CDR3: CASSLGQGLYEQYF
size: -; D: -; V: TRBV4-1; J: TRBJ2-7; DNA: TGCGCCAGCAGCCTCCTCCATGGAAGTTTCTCCTACGAGCAGTACTTC; CDR3: CASSLLHGSFSYEQYF
size: -; D: -; V: TRBV6-5; J: TRBJ2-1; DNA: TGTGCCAGCAGTTACTCGAGTGCGGTTCCCTACAATGAGCAGTTCTTC; CDR3: CASSYSSAVPYNEQFF
size: -; D: TRBD1; V: TRBV7-9; J: TRBJ1-1; DNA: TGTGCCAGCAGCCCCCCAGACAGGGGTTGGACTGAAGCTTTCTTT; CDR3: CASSPPDRGWTEAFF
size: -; D: -; V: TRBV11-2; J: TRBJ2-7; DNA: TGTGCCAGCAGCTCGGGCGTCGCCTACGAGCAGTACTTC; CDR3: CASSSGVAYEQYF
size: once; D: TRBD1; V: TRBV7-9; J: TRBJ2-7; DNA: TGTGCCAGCAGTAGACAGGGGACCTACGAGCAGTACTTC; CDR3: CASSRQGTYEQYF
size: -; D: -; V: TRBV18; J: TRBJ1-5; DNA: TGTGCCAGCTCATACCAAAAGGGACCCCAGCATTTT; CDR3: CASSYQKGPQHF
size: -; D: -; V: TRBV5-4; J: TRBJ2-3; DNA: TGTGCCAGCAGCTTGCGGTCAAGCACAGATACGCAGTATTTT; CDR3: CASSLRSSTDTQYF
size: -; D: -; V: TRBV19; J: TRBJ1-1; DNA: TGTGCCAGTAGTATGGAGGCACAGGGGAACACTGAAGCTTTCTTT; CDR3: CASSMEAQGNTEAFF
size: -; D: -; V: TRBV28; J: TRBJ1-1; DNA: TGTGCCAGCAGCCTCTCGGGATGGACTGAAGCTTTCTTT; CDR3: CASSLSGWTEAFF
size: -; D: -; V: TRBV4-2; J: TRBJ2-7; DNA: TGTGCCAGCAGCCAAGGTCTACAGGGAAGCCACGAGCAGTACTTC; CDR3: CASSQGLQGSHEQYF
size: -; D: -; V: TRBV6-1; J: TRBJ2-3; DNA: TGTGCCAGCAGTGAAGCAGGTCTGGGGGATTTGAGCACAGATACGCAGTATTTT; CDR3: CASSEAGLGDLSTDTQYF
size: -; D: TRBD1; V: TRBV28; J: TRBJ1-5; DNA: TGTGCCAGCAGTTTGACAGGGGCCAATCAGCCCCAGCATTTT; CDR3: CASSLTGANQPQHF
size: -; D: TRBD1; V: TRBV2; J: TRBJ2-7; DNA: TGTGCCAGCAAGCCCGGACAGGGGGCACCCGAGCAGTACTTC; CDR3: CASKPGQGAPEQYF
size: -; D: -; V: TRBV15; J: TRBJ1-1; DNA: TGTGCCACCAGCAGAGATCCAGGGGTGAACACTGAAGCTTTCTTT; CDR3: CATSRDPGVNTEAFF
size: -; D: -; V: TRBV27; J: TRBJ2-1; DNA: TGTGCCAGCAGTTTAAGGCTCGCCTACAATGAGCAGTTCTTC; CDR3: CASSLRLAYNEQFF
size: -; D: -; V: TRBV27; J: TRBJ2-7; DNA: TGTGCCAGCAGCCCCGGGGCCCTCCCCTACGAGCAGTACTTC; CDR3: CASSPGALPYEQYF
size: -; D: -; V: TRBV6-5; J: TRBJ1-2; DNA: TGTGCCAGCAGTTACTCTACAGGAAACTATGGCTACACCTTC; CDR3: CASSYSTGNYGYTF